The 18 T cell receptor beta chains below all came from one sample that was sequenced in a study of cytomegalovirus exposure and HLA in healthy donors. In the PCR, 60 Vbeta and 13 Jbeta primers were used. Only in-frame clones appear in the TCRdb table, and some are missing; sequencing was by immunoSEQ multiplex PCR. The data contain 150,000 to 200,000 clones, about four fifths of them seen just once; the ten biggest clones take up approximately 7%. Sequenced input: PBMCs. The source of these receptors is a male donor in good health and CMV-seropositive.

This chain uses TRBV5-6 with TRBJ1-2; TRBD1 might be the D (5 bases). The germline gives CDR1 SGHDT, CDR2 YYEEEE. The CDR3 spans 15 residues. Trimming took 5 bases from V and 1 from J, leaving 15 bases between them. For the CDR3, the DNA is TGTGCCAGCAGTTCGGGACTTGAACTTAACTATGGCTACACCTTC. This sequence encodes CASSSGLELNYGYTF. Full variable domain (missing parts from reference TRBV5-6 and TRBJ1-2): DAGVTQSPTHLIKTRGQQVTLRCSPKSGHDTVSWYQQALGQGPQFIFQYYEEEERQRGNFPDRFSGHQFPNYSSELNVNALLLGDSALYLCASSSGLELNYGYTFGSGTRLTVV.

CDR3 bases: TGTGCCACCTCTTCCGGCGGAGGGGATCACGGGCAGTTCTTC. Its translation is CATSSGGGDHGQFF. This sequence joins TRBV6-5 and TRBJ2-1; D is perhaps TRBD2 (6 bases). Trimming stripped 10 bases from V and 12 bases from J, with 25 bases between. The germline gives CDR1 MNHEY, CDR2 SVGAGI. The CDR3 loop spans 14 amino acids.

The gene calls are TRBV6-1 and TRBJ2-5; D is ambiguous. Judging by the DNA end, TRBJ2-7 fits better; the J call may be wrong. CDR3 length equals 14 residues. Germline V gene data show CDR1 as MNHNS and CDR2 as SASEGT. In DNA form, the CDR3 reads TGTGCCAGCAGTGAAAGAAGTCCCCCTTACGAGCAGTACTTC. It specifies CASSERSPPYEQYF.

Note on this clone: The CDR3 ends on some other residue instead of the conserved phenylalanine or tryptophan, so this is likely a read error. This chain connects TRBV4-3 to TRBJ2-7; D is ambiguous. The CDR3 extends over 16 amino acids. The germline V gene has CDR1 LGHNA and CDR2 YSLEER. The V gene lost 0 bases and the J gene lost 2 bases, with 14 bases spanning the gap. In DNA, the CDR3 is TGCGCCAGCAGCCAAGATAGGTCAGTAGGAGCCTACGAGCAGTACCTC. Translated: CASSQDRSVGAYEQYL.

The chain links TRBV7-9 to TRBJ2-1, with 12 bases fitting TRBD2. Germline V CDR1 and CDR2: SEHNR, FQNEAQ (reference sequence). J was trimmed by 4 bases and V by 3 bases; bases with no gene match: 7. The CDR3 runs to 17 residues. The CDR3 region is CASSLSLAGGEYNEQFF. In DNA, the CDR3 is TGTGCCAGCAGCTTGTCTCTAGCGGGGGGGGAATACAATGAGCAGTTCTTC. Full variable domain (missing parts from reference TRBV7-9 and TRBJ2-1): DTGVSQNPRHKITKRGQNVTFRCDPISEHNRLYWYRQTLGQGPEFLTYFQNEAQLEKSRLLSDRFSAERPKGSFSTLEIQRTEQGDSAMYLCASSLSLAGGEYNEQFFGPGTRLTVL.

This clone was counted only a few times. The chain recombines TRBV6-1 with TRBJ1-1, with TRBD1 as a possible D gene (6 bases). From germline, CDR1 is MNHNS and CDR2 SASEGT. V was trimmed by 3 bases and J by 5 bases, leaving 22 bases between them. The CDR3 is made up of 17 amino acids. The CDR3 nucleotides are TGTGCCAGCAGTGACCCGGGACGGTTGAGAGGGGGTACTGAAGCTTTCTTT. It encodes CASSDPGRLRGGTEAFF.

V usage is TRBV4-1 and J usage is TRBJ2-5; 9 positions agree with TRBD1. The J call may be in error: the DNA end matches TRBJ2-7 better. The CDR3 length is 16 residues. The germline gives CDR1 MGHRA, CDR2 YSYEKL. CDR3 sequence: CASSQEGDRAVFEQYF. DNA of the CDR3: TGCGCCAGCAGCCAAGAAGGGGACAGGGCCGTCTTCGAGCAGTACTTC.

The chain carries TRBV19 and TRBJ1-5, with D possibly TRBD1 on 6 matching bases. Germline V gives CDR1 LNHDA, CDR2 SQIVND (reference sequence). The CDR3 is 13 amino acids. With 8 bases removed from V and 3 bases from J, the gap between germline ends came to 11 bases. The CDR3 DNA sequence: TGTGCCAGTGGGGACAAAACCAATCAGCCCCAGCATTTT. Protein product: CASGDKTNQPQHF.

The rearrangement uses TRBV6-1 and TRBJ2-5; TRBD1 matches 7 bases. The better agreement between TRBJ2-7 and the DNA end casts doubt on the J call. Germline V CDR1 and CDR2: MNHNS, SASEGT. The CDR3 runs to 15 residues. The CDR3 coding sequence is TGTGCCAGCAGTGGGGCTCTTGGGGACAGCTCCGAGCAGTACTTC. It is translated as CASSGALGDSSEQYF.

CDR3 coding DNA: TGTGCCATCAGGGGACAGGGGATGAACACTGAAGCTTTCTTT. Translated, it gives CAIRGQGMNTEAFF. V is TRBV10-3 and J is TRBJ1-1; 10 nucleotides line up with TRBD1. The V gene end was trimmed by 6 bases and the J gene end by 0 bases; junction bases not matched to a gene: 1. This CDR3 spans 14 amino acids. Germline loops: CDR1 ENHRY, CDR2 SYGVKD.

The rearrangement links TRBV6-6 to TRBJ1-2; 9 nucleotides align to TRBD1. Germline V gives CDR1 MNHNY, CDR2 SVGAGI (reference sequence). J gave up 5 bases and V 7 bases, and 8 bases lay outside the gene matches. There are 14 residues in the CDR3. CDR3 nucleotides: TGTGCCAGCACCCCCACAGGGGGCGGTTATGGCTACACCTTC. It encodes CASTPTGGGYGYTF.

The chain carries TRBV5-6 and TRBJ2-2; 11 nucleotides agree with TRBD2. The CDR3 is made up of 18 amino acids. Germline lookup yields CDR1 SGHDT and CDR2 YYEEEE. V was clipped by 1 base and J by 0 bases; unmatched bases: 5. In DNA, the CDR3 is TGTGCCAGCAGCTTGTGGGGTAGCGGGGGGGCGAACACCGGGGAGCTGTTTTTT. It encodes CASSLWGSGGANTGELFF.

The J gene is TRBJ1-1, the V gene TRBV18, with TRBD1 matching 8 bases. With 0 bases clipped from V and 0 bases from J, the junction kept 6 bases outside the gene matches. CDR3 size: 17 residues. Germline assignment: CDR1 KGHSH and CDR2 LQKENI. The CDR3 sequence is CASSPPRPGGLNTEAFF. The CDR3 DNA is TGTGCCAGCTCACCACCTCGGCCAGGGGGCTTGAACACTGAAGCTTTCTTT.

V is TRBV28 and J is TRBJ1-1; D not certain. CDR3 length: 14 amino acids. Germline V gene data show CDR1 as MDHEN and CDR2 as SYDVKM. V was cut by 3 bases and J by 3 bases, with 11 bases left in between. The CDR3 here is CASSFHRSYTEAFF. CDR3 nucleotides: TGTGCCAGCAGTTTCCACAGATCCTACACTGAAGCTTTCTTT.

This clone was seen a handful of times. One end of the junction is discordant with germline, which a read error may explain. This sequence joins TRBV9 and TRBJ1-1; 8 positions match TRBD1. Germline-derived CDR1 and CDR2 are SGDLS and YYNGEE. This CDR3 is 15 amino acids long. DNA for the CDR3: TGTGCCAGCAGCGCTTTCAACAGGGGGAACCCTGAAGCTTTCTTT. Its translation is CASSAFNRGNPEAFF.

This chain links TRBV5-1 with TRBJ2-1; 11 bases are a match to TRBD2. V dropped 4 bases and J dropped 9; count of bases not matched to a gene: 9. Germline CDR1 and CDR2: SGHRS and YFSETQ. The CDR3 totals 15 residues. This chain's CDR3 is CASSLLAGGPVEQFF. CDR3 nucleotides: TGCGCCAGCAGCCTGTTAGCGGGGGGGCCGGTTGAGCAGTTCTTC.

The chain is built from TRBV5-6 and TRBJ2-7; tentatively, D is TRBD2 (5 bases). This CDR3 contains 12 residues. The germline V and J ends were trimmed by 2 bases and 4 bases, with 7 bases remaining between them. Germline CDR1 reads SGHDT; CDR2 reads YYEEEE. The CDR3, as DNA: TGTGCCAGCAGCTTCCCGGGGTACGAGCAGTACTTC. Protein product: CASSFPGYEQYF.

This clone was seen a handful of times. The CDR3 region is CASSERAGVSEAFF. The CDR3 bases are TGTGCCAGCAGTGAAAGGGCAGGGGTCTCTGAAGCTTTCTTT. The genes are TRBV2 and TRBJ1-1; D perhaps matches TRBD1 (6 bases). V dropped 2 bases and J dropped 6 bases, with 13 bases sitting between them. The CDR3 loop spans 14 amino acids. Germline-derived CDR1 and CDR2 are SNHLY and FYNNEI.